A single sample is the source of the 3 T cell receptor beta chains below, sequenced in a study of beta chain features in type 1 diabetes. Reverse transcription of all isolated RNA meant that expressed TCRB transcripts were sequenced. Assay used: immunoSEQ multiplex PCR; TCRdb lists only in-frame clones, some missing. The repertoire includes about 250,000 clones, roughly 14% of them detected once, and more than 0.025% sits in the top ten. Specimen: naive CD4+ T cells from blood. All receptors come from a woman in her thirties or forties in good health.

This clone was observed a handful of times. In DNA form, the CDR3 reads TGCGCCAGCAGCCTTTTCCACGACAGGGGAGGCGATCAGCCCCAGCATTTT. Its translation is CASSLFHDRGGDQPQHF. This sequence joins TRBV4-1 and TRBJ1-5; 8 nucleotides align to TRBD1. Trimming at V came to 4 bases and at J to 5 bases, leaving 13 bases not matched to a gene. This CDR3 has 17 residues. The V gene's germline CDR1 is MGHRA and CDR2 YSYEKL.

V usage is TRBV28 and J usage is TRBJ1-1; D is possibly TRBD1 (5 bases). Germline CDR1 reads MDHEN; CDR2 reads SYDVKM. The CDR3 length is 14 residues. Trimming pared 8 bases from V and 4 bases from J, leaving 17 bases between. CDR3 coding DNA: TGTGCCAGCCCGTCGAATGGGGGGAGCACTGAAGCTTTCTTT. Translating gives CASPSNGGSTEAFF.

This clone was counted only a few times. The chain joins TRBV27 to TRBJ2-2; 8 nucleotides line up with TRBD1. Germline V CDR1 and CDR2: MNHEY, SMNVEV (reference sequence). This CDR3 region has 13 residues. The junction had 0 bases not matched to a gene; V was cut back by 6 bases and J by 3 bases. CDR3 sequence (DNA): TGTGCCAGCAGGGGACAGGACACCGGGGAGCTGTTTTTT. It is translated as CASRGQDTGELFF.